Shown below are 3 T cell receptor beta chains from a single sample sequenced in a study of T cell responses to AZD1222 COVID-19 vaccine. Measured with immunoSEQ multiplex PCR; TCRdb has only the in-frame clones, and not every one. The repertoire holds tens of thousands of clones, with approximately 87% as singletons. Material: peripheral blood, obtained 28 days after the second AZD1222 dose. The receptors originated from an adult who received the AZD1222 COVID-19 vaccine.

This clone was seen a single time. The rearrangement links TRBV27 to TRBJ2-2; D is unclear. V was pared by 7 bases and J by 4 bases, with 16 bases between. Germline CDR1 is MNHEY and CDR2 is SMNVEV (reference sequence). This CDR3 has 15 residues. The CDR3 is CASTPSVGPTGELFF. The CDR3, as DNA: TGTGCCAGCACCCCTTCGGTAGGGCCCACCGGGGAGCTGTTTTTT.

The chain employs TRBV18 and TRBJ1-5; 8 nucleotides line up with TRBD1. Germline values: CDR1 KGHSH, CDR2 LQKENI. The trim removed 2 bases at V and 6 bases at J, leaving 9 bases unmatched. This CDR3 contains 16 residues. The CDR3 loop reads CASSPGRTGLGQPQHF. CDR3 coding DNA: TGTGCCAGCTCACCAGGCCGGACAGGGTTAGGTCAGCCCCAGCATTTT.

This chain uses TRBV5-1 with TRBJ1-2, with TRBD1 identical over 9 bases. Germline-derived CDR1 and CDR2 are SGHRS and YFSETQ. The V gene end was trimmed by 4 bases and the J gene end by 3 bases; junction bases not matched to a gene: 4. This CDR3 is built from 14 residues. CDR3 loop: CASSDTGGDYGYTF. CDR3 bases: TGCGCCAGCAGCGACACAGGGGGCGACTATGGCTACACCTTC.